This T cell receptor (beta chain) was obtained from a study of shared clonotypes between healthy human individuals. V was clipped by 3 bases and J by 7 bases, with 6 bases between them. Per the germline V gene, CDR1 is DFQATT and CDR2 is SNEGSKA (reference sequence). This CDR3 region has 10 residues. Roughly 30,000 T cell genomes (roughly 190 ng DNA) went into each sorted-subset replicate. Assay: immunoSEQ multiplex PCR; the TCRdb copy retains only in-frame clones and omits some. This sample has more than 900,000 clones, with around 78% found just once. The specimen was memory CD4+ T cells from PBMCs. Subset described: CD45RA-negative fraction. The V gene is TRBV20-1, the J gene TRBJ2-5; D is unclear. The TCR sequence derives from a young man in good health. Some clones in this sample may be carry-over from other donors' samples. DNA for the CDR3: TGCAGTGCTAGCCCACGGACCCAGTACTTC. It encodes CSASPRTQYF.